The rows below give T cell receptor beta chains drawn from one sample of a study of human T cells and chemical hapten exposure. Each CDR3 protein is one row after TCRdb ran MiXCR on the RACE reads. The sample has about 54,000 distinct CDR3 sequences, about 10% seen once. This material consisted of whole blood, taken in connection with sensitization to the hapten diphenylcyclopropenone (DPC). The receptors derive from a woman aged 45-59 years with alopecia areata. Some clones in this sample may be carry-over from other donors' samples. The CDR3 runs from the conserved cysteine through the conserved F or W. Fields, in order: D gene, J gene, clone size, V gene, CDR3 protein, CDR3 DNA. D genes are given only for firm matches. Only some rows state a clone size, as once, few, many or a class for expanded clones.

d_gene: TRBD1
j_gene: TRBJ1-6
abundance: many
v_gene: TRBV7-2
CDR3aa: CASSLVHRGNSPLHF
CDR3nt: TGTGCCAGCAGCCTTGTACACAGGGGAAATTCACCCCTCCACTTT

d_gene: TRBD2
j_gene: TRBJ2-7
abundance: -
v_gene: TRBV18
CDR3aa: CASSPTGTSGRTNYEQYF
CDR3nt: TGTGCCAGCTCACCAACCGGGACTAGCGGGAGGACGAACTACGAGCAGTACTTC

d_gene: -
j_gene: TRBJ2-7
abundance: -
v_gene: TRBV25-1
CDR3aa: CASSENMREQYF
CDR3nt: TGTGCCAGCAGTGAGAATATGAGGGAGCAGTACTTC

d_gene: TRBD2
j_gene: TRBJ2-1
abundance: few
v_gene: TRBV5-1
CDR3aa: CASSPSLAGANEQFF
CDR3nt: TGCGCCAGCAGCCCTAGCCTAGCGGGGGCCAATGAGCAGTTCTTC

d_gene: -
j_gene: TRBJ2-1
abundance: -
v_gene: TRBV6-2/TRBV6-3
CDR3aa: CASSQSPAITYYNEQFF
CDR3nt: TGTGCCAGCAGCCAATCTCCAGCAATCACTTACTACAATGAGCAGTTCTTC

d_gene: -
j_gene: TRBJ1-1
abundance: many
v_gene: TRBV4-3
CDR3aa: CASSQDSHDTEAFF
CDR3nt: TGCGCCAGCAGCCAAGATAGTCATGACACTGAAGCTTTCTTT

d_gene: -
j_gene: TRBJ1-6
abundance: few
v_gene: TRBV28
CDR3aa: CASSLSQRNSPLHF
CDR3nt: TGTGCCAGCAGTTTAAGTCAGCGGAATTCACCCCTCCACTTT

d_gene: -
j_gene: TRBJ2-7
abundance: few
v_gene: TRBV11-2
CDR3aa: CASRIPGLLYEQYF
CDR3nt: TGTGCCAGCAGGATACCGGGACTTCTTTACGAGCAGTACTTC

d_gene: -
j_gene: TRBJ2-3
abundance: -
v_gene: TRBV5-4
CDR3aa: CASSFTPRGSADTQYF
CDR3nt: TGTGCCAGCAGCTTTACCCCTAGGGGATCAGCAGATACGCAGTATTTT

d_gene: TRBD2
j_gene: TRBJ2-3
abundance: -
v_gene: TRBV6-1
CDR3aa: CASRQTLAGNTDTQYF
CDR3nt: TGTGCCAGCAGACAGACACTAGCGGGAAACACAGATACGCAGTATTTT

d_gene: -
j_gene: TRBJ1-1
abundance: few
v_gene: TRBV7-9
CDR3aa: CASSFPEGPTEAFF
CDR3nt: TGTGCCAGCAGCTTCCCCGAGGGTCCGACTGAAGCTTTCTTT

d_gene: -
j_gene: TRBJ2-1
abundance: many
v_gene: TRBV13
CDR3aa: CASSPGQSSYNEQFF
CDR3nt: TGTGCCAGCAGCCCCGGACAGAGCTCCTACAATGAGCAGTTCTTC

d_gene: TRBD2
j_gene: TRBJ2-3
abundance: many
v_gene: TRBV28
CDR3aa: CASSTGLAGGTDTQYF
CDR3nt: TGTGCCAGCAGTACGGGACTAGCGGGAGGCACAGATACGCAGTATTTT

d_gene: TRBD1
j_gene: TRBJ2-7
abundance: -
v_gene: TRBV28
CDR3aa: CASYRGLAYEQYF
CDR3nt: TGTGCCAGTTACAGGGGGTTGGCCTACGAGCAGTACTTC

d_gene: -
j_gene: TRBJ1-5
abundance: -
v_gene: TRBV7-8
CDR3aa: CASSLEYRNQPQHF
CDR3nt: TGTGCCAGCAGCTTAGAATATCGTAACCAGCCCCAGCATTTT

d_gene: -
j_gene: TRBJ1-3
abundance: many
v_gene: TRBV6-5
CDR3aa: CASSAIGNTIYF
CDR3nt: TGTGCCAGCAGCGCAATTGGAAACACCATATATTTT

d_gene: -
j_gene: TRBJ2-3
abundance: many
v_gene: TRBV12-3/TRBV12-4
CDR3aa: CASSFGGASTDTQYF
CDR3nt: TGTGCCAGCAGTTTTGGGGGGGCAAGCACAGATACGCAGTATTTT

d_gene: -
j_gene: TRBJ1-4
abundance: many
v_gene: TRBV28
CDR3aa: CASRNAGRSNEKLFF
CDR3nt: TGTGCCAGCAGGAACGCGGGACGCTCTAATGAAAAACTGTTTTTT

d_gene: -
j_gene: TRBJ1-5
abundance: many
v_gene: TRBV7-6
CDR3aa: CASSPDYSNQPQHF
CDR3nt: TGTGCCAGCAGCCCGGACTATAGCAATCAGCCCCAGCATTTT

d_gene: -
j_gene: TRBJ1-5
abundance: -
v_gene: TRBV28
CDR3aa: CASSPTTGGDQPQHF
CDR3nt: TGTGCCAGCAGCCCAACGACTGGGGGTGATCAGCCCCAGCATTTT

d_gene: TRBD1
j_gene: TRBJ2-5
abundance: -
v_gene: TRBV28
CDR3aa: CASSLYPQGMSETQYF
CDR3nt: TGTGCCAGCAGTTTATACCCACAGGGGATGTCAGAGACCCAGTACTTC

d_gene: -
j_gene: TRBJ2-3
abundance: many
v_gene: TRBV3-1
CDR3aa: CASSQVGTGPSYGTDTQYF
CDR3nt: TGTGCCAGCAGCCAAGTTGGGACCGGACCGAGTTACGGCACAGATACGCAGTATTTT

d_gene: TRBD2
j_gene: TRBJ2-1
abundance: few
v_gene: TRBV29-1
CDR3aa: CSVGGLAGAYEQFF
CDR3nt: TGCAGCGTTGGGGGACTAGCGGGAGCTTATGAGCAGTTCTTC

d_gene: -
j_gene: TRBJ1-2
abundance: many
v_gene: TRBV12-3/TRBV12-4
CDR3aa: CASSGNYGYTF
CDR3nt: TGTGCCAGCAGTGGGAATTATGGCTACACCTTC

d_gene: -
j_gene: TRBJ2-1
abundance: -
v_gene: TRBV12-3/TRBV12-4
CDR3aa: CASSLGSGAYNEQFF
CDR3nt: TGTGCCAGCAGTTTAGGCTCAGGGGCCTACAATGAGCAGTTCTTC

d_gene: -
j_gene: TRBJ2-1
abundance: -
v_gene: TRBV4-1
CDR3aa: CASSRTGWQFF
CDR3nt: TGCGCCAGCAGCCGGACTGGGTGGCAGTTCTTC

d_gene: TRBD1
j_gene: TRBJ2-1
abundance: many
v_gene: TRBV11-2
CDR3aa: CASSFRTGYNEQFF
CDR3nt: TGCGCCAGCAGCTTTAGGACAGGCTACAATGAGCAGTTCTTC

d_gene: TRBD1
j_gene: TRBJ2-7
abundance: many
v_gene: TRBV28
CDR3aa: CASSPGDRVRYEQYF
CDR3nt: TGTGCCAGCAGTCCGGGGGACAGGGTCCGATACGAGCAGTACTTC

d_gene: -
j_gene: TRBJ2-3
abundance: -
v_gene: TRBV29-1
CDR3aa: CSHRRTQTDTQYF
CDR3nt: TGCAGCCACCGGAGGACCCAGACAGATACGCAGTATTTT

d_gene: -
j_gene: TRBJ2-6
abundance: few
v_gene: TRBV4-1
CDR3aa: CASSQDHFSGANVLTF
CDR3nt: TGCGCCAGCAGCCAAGATCACTTCTCTGGGGCCAACGTCCTGACTTTC

d_gene: -
j_gene: TRBJ1-6
abundance: -
v_gene: TRBV6-5
CDR3aa: CASSYSPVNSPLHF
CDR3nt: TGTGCCAGCAGTTACTCTCCAGTTAATTCACCCCTCCACTTT

d_gene: -
j_gene: TRBJ1-6
abundance: -
v_gene: TRBV3-1
CDR3aa: CASSQGQGTYNSPLHF
CDR3nt: TGTGCCAGCAGCCAAGGGCAGGGGACCTATAATTCACCCCTCCACTTT

d_gene: -
j_gene: TRBJ2-5
abundance: many
v_gene: TRBV7-7
CDR3aa: CASTARVGSQETQYF
CDR3nt: TGTGCTAGCACCGCAAGGGTCGGGTCACAGGAGACCCAGTACTTC

d_gene: TRBD1
j_gene: TRBJ1-2
abundance: few
v_gene: TRBV7-9
CDR3aa: CASSEGDRAYGYTF
CDR3nt: TGTGCCAGCAGCGAAGGGGACAGGGCCTATGGCTACACCTTC

d_gene: -
j_gene: TRBJ1-4
abundance: many
v_gene: TRBV12-3/TRBV12-4
CDR3aa: CASSLGRKEEKLFF
CDR3nt: TGTGCCAGCAGTCTCGGACGGAAAGAAGAAAAACTGTTTTTT

d_gene: TRBD1
j_gene: TRBJ1-6
abundance: many
v_gene: TRBV6-5
CDR3aa: CASSTGTGRSYNSPLHF
CDR3nt: TGTGCCAGCAGTACGGGGACAGGAAGATCCTATAATTCACCCCTCCACTTT

d_gene: TRBD1
j_gene: TRBJ2-1
abundance: many
v_gene: TRBV5-1
CDR3aa: CASSQDRVANEQFF
CDR3nt: TGCGCCAGCAGCCAGGACAGGGTAGCCAATGAGCAGTTCTTC

d_gene: -
j_gene: TRBJ2-5
abundance: -
v_gene: TRBV6-6
CDR3aa: CASTITGTAQETQYF
CDR3nt: TGTGCCAGCACAATCACTGGAACGGCACAAGAGACCCAGTACTTC

d_gene: TRBD1
j_gene: TRBJ2-3
abundance: many
v_gene: TRBV18
CDR3aa: CASSPGQGDTDTQYF
CDR3nt: TGTGCCAGCTCACCTGGACAGGGGGACACAGATACGCAGTATTTT

d_gene: -
j_gene: TRBJ2-7
abundance: -
v_gene: TRBV6-5
CDR3aa: CASSQPGTGYYEQYF
CDR3nt: TGTGCCAGCAGTCAACCCGGGACCGGGTACTACGAGCAGTACTTC

d_gene: TRBD1
j_gene: TRBJ1-6
abundance: -
v_gene: TRBV6-1
CDR3aa: CASLRQGNSPLHF
CDR3nt: TGTGCCAGCCTCCGACAGGGGAATTCACCCCTCCACTTT

d_gene: TRBD2
j_gene: TRBJ2-3
abundance: many
v_gene: TRBV20-1
CDR3aa: CSAQPSTRSSGTTDTQYF
CDR3nt: TGCAGTGCCCAACCCTCCACCCGGAGTAGCGGGACGACAGATACGCAGTATTTT

d_gene: -
j_gene: TRBJ2-1
abundance: few
v_gene: TRBV5-4
CDR3aa: CASSSSGTQLYNEQFF
CDR3nt: TGTGCCAGCAGCTCGTCCGGGACACAACTCTACAATGAGCAGTTCTTC

d_gene: TRBD1
j_gene: TRBJ1-4
abundance: -
v_gene: TRBV25-1
CDR3aa: CASSGTGTGEGKLFF
CDR3nt: TGTGCCAGCAGTGGAACCGGGACAGGGGAAGGAAAACTGTTTTTT

d_gene: TRBD1
j_gene: TRBJ1-5
abundance: few
v_gene: TRBV6-5
CDR3aa: CASSGTGFLQPQHF
CDR3nt: TGTGCCAGCTCCGGGACAGGGTTCCTTCAGCCCCAGCATTTT

d_gene: TRBD1
j_gene: TRBJ2-1
abundance: many
v_gene: TRBV7-6
CDR3aa: CASSPWTGRNEQFF
CDR3nt: TGTGCCAGCAGCCCATGGACAGGAAGGAATGAGCAGTTCTTC

d_gene: -
j_gene: TRBJ1-4
abundance: many
v_gene: TRBV7-6
CDR3aa: CASSLDREKLFF
CDR3nt: TGTGCCAGCAGCTTGGACAGAGAAAAACTGTTTTTT